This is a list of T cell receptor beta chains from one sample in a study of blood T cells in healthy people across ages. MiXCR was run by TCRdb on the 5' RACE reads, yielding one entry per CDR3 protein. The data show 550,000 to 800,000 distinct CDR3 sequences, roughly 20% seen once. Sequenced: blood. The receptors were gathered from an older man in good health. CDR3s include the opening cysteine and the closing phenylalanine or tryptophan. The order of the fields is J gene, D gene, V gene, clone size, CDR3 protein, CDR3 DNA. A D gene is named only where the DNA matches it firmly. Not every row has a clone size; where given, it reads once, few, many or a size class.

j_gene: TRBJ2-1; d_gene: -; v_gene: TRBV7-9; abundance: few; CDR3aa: CASSSLTFGQIILYNEQFF; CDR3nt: TGTGCCAGCAGCTCGTTAACTTTTGGCCAGATAATACTCTACAATGAGCAGTTCTTC
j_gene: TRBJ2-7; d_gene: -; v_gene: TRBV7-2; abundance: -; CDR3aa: CASSLETGSSYEQYF; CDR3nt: TGTGCCAGCAGCTTAGAAACGGGAAGCTCCTACGAGCAGTACTTC
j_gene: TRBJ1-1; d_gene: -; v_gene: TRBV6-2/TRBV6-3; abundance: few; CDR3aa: CASSFNENTEAFF; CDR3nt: TGTGCCAGCAGTTTTAATGAAAACACTGAAGCTTTCTTT
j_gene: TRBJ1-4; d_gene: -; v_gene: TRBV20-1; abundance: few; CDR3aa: CSAPRRSTNEKLFF; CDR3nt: TGCAGTGCTCCTAGGAGATCAACTAATGAAAAACTGTTTTTT
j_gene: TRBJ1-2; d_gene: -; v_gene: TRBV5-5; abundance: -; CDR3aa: CASSPRGLGYTF; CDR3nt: TGTGCCAGCAGCCCGCGGGGGCTTGGCTACACCTTC
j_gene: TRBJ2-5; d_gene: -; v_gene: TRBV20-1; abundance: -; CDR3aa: CSARYREETQYF; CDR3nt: TGCAGTGCTAGATACAGGGAAGAGACCCAGTACTTC
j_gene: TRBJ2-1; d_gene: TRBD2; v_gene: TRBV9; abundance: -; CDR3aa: CASSPWVSGRWGHNEQFF; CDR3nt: TGTGCCAGCAGCCCCTGGGTTAGCGGGAGGTGGGGGCACAATGAGCAGTTCTTC
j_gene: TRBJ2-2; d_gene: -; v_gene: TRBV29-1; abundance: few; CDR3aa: CSVVADRNTGELFF; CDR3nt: TGCAGCGTAGTAGCGGATCGGAACACCGGGGAGCTGTTTTTT
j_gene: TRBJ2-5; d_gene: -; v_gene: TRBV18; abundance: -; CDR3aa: CASVPGISQETQYF; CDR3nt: TGTGCCAGTGTGCCAGGGATATCCCAAGAGACCCAGTACTTC
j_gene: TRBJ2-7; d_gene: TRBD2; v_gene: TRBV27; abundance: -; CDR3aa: CASSFLAGGSYEQYF; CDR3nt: TGTGCCAGCAGTTTTTTGGCGGGAGGTTCTTACGAGCAGTACTTC
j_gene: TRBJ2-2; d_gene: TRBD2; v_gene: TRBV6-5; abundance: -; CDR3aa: CASSYNPPLAGRANTGELFF; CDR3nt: TGTGCCAGCAGTTATAACCCCCCATTAGCGGGCAGGGCGAACACCGGGGAGCTGTTTTTT
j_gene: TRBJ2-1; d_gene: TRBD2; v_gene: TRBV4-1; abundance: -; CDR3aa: CASSYFTSGRAQNEQFF; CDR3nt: TGCGCCAGCAGCTATTTTACTAGCGGGAGGGCCCAGAATGAGCAGTTCTTC
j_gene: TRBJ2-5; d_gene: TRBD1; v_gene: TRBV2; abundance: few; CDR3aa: CASKPTGGETQYF; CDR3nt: TGTGCCAGCAAGCCGACAGGGGGCGAGACCCAGTACTTC
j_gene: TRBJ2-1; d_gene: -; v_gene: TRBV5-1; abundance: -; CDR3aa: CASSLDIVANEQFF; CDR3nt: TGCGCCAGCAGCTTGGATATCGTTGCCAATGAGCAGTTCTTC
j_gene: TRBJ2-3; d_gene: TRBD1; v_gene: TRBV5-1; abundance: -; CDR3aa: CASTVDRASTDTQYF; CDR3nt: TGCGCCAGCACCGTGGACAGGGCTAGCACAGATACGCAGTATTTT
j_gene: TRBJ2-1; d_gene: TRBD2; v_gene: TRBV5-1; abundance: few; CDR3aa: CASSLGSGLGSYNEQFF; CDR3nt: TGCGCCAGCAGCTTGGGCTCGGGACTAGGCTCCTACAATGAGCAGTTCTTC
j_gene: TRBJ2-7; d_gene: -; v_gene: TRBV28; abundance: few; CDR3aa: CASSTPTAASYEQYF; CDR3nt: TGTGCCAGCAGTACACCAACAGCGGCCTCCTACGAGCAGTACTTC
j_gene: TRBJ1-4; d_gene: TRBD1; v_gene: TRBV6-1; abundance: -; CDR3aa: CASSEIGQARKLFF; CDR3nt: TGTGCCAGCAGTGAAATCGGACAGGCCAGGAAACTGTTTTTT
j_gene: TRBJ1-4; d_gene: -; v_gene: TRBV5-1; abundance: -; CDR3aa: CASSLNTLNEKLFF; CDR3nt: TGCGCCAGCAGCTTGAACACTTTAAATGAAAAACTGTTTTTT
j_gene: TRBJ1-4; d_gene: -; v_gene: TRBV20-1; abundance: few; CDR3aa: CSAREGTNEKLFF; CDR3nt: TGCAGTGCTAGAGAAGGGACTAATGAAAAACTGTTTTTT
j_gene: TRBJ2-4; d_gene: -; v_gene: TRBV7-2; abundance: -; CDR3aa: CASSDTVGLAKNIQYF; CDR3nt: TGTGCCAGCAGCGACACCGTAGGGTTAGCCAAAAACATTCAGTACTTC
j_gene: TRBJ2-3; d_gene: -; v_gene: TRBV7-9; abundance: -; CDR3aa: CASSLERNTDTQYF; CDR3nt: TGTGCCAGCAGCTTAGAGCGGAACACAGATACGCAGTATTTT
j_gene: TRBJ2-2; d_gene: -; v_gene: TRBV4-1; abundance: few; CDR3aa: CASSPQTGAAGELFF; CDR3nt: TGCGCCAGCAGCCCACAAACGGGTGCGGCAGGGGAGCTGTTTTTT
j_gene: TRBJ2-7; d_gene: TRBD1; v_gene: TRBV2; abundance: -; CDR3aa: CASRGQGIFYEQYF; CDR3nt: TGTGCCAGCAGAGGACAGGGTATTTTCTACGAGCAGTACTTC
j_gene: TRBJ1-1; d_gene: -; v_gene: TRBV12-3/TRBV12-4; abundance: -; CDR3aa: CASSLSLPGVSTEAFF; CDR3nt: TGTGCCAGCAGTTTGAGTCTTCCGGGGGTTAGCACTGAAGCTTTCTTT
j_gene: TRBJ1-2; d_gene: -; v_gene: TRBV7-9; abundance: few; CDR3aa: CASSLTGQDGYTF; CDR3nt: TGTGCCAGCAGCTTAACAGGGCAGGATGGCTACACCTTC
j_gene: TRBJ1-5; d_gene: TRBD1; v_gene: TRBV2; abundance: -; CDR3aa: CASSAGQMLDQPQHF; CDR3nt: TGTGCCAGCAGCGCGGGACAGATGTTGGATCAGCCCCAGCATTTT
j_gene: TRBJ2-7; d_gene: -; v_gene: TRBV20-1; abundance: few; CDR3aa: CSARAGPSYEQYF; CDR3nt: TGCAGTGCTAGAGCGGGACCGAGCTACGAGCAGTACTTC
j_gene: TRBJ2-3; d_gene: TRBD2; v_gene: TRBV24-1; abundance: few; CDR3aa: CATSDRSLAGGVDTQYF; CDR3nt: TGTGCCACCAGTGATCGATCACTAGCGGGAGGGGTAGATACGCAGTATTTT
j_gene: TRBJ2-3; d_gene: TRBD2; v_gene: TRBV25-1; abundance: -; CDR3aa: CASLSTSGDTDTQYF; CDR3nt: TGTGCCAGCTTATCGACTAGCGGGGACACAGATACGCAGTATTTT
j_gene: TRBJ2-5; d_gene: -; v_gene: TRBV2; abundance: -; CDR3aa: CASSEHGQLETQYF; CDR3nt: TGTGCCAGCAGTGAACATGGGCAGCTAGAGACCCAGTACTTC
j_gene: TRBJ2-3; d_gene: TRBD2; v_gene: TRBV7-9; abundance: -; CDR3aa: CASSLVGTSGPLRTDTQYF; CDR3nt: TGTGCCAGCAGTTTGGTAGGGACTAGCGGCCCCCTCCGCACAGATACGCAGTATTTT
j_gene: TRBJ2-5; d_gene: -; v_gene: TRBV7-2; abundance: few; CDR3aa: CASSPVASRHQVF; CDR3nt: TGTGCCAGCAGCCCAGTGGCTAGCCGTCACCAAGTCTTC
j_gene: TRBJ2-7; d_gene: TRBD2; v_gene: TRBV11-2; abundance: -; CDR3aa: CASRQRAGDAYEQYF; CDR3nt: TGTGCCAGCAGACAAAGGGCGGGAGACGCCTACGAGCAGTACTTC
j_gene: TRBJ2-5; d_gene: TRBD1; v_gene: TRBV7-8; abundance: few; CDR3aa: CASSFGTGGSTQYF; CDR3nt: TGTGCCAGCAGCTTTGGGACAGGGGGCTCGACCCAGTACTTC
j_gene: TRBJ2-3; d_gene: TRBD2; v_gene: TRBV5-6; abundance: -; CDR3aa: CASSLKLAGVMDTQYF; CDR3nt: TGTGCCAGCAGCTTGAAACTAGCGGGAGTCATGGATACGCAGTATTTT
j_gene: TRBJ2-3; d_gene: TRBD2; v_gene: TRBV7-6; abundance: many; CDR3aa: CASSLAPAGGTDTQYF; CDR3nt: TGTGCCAGCAGCTTAGCGCCCGCGGGGGGCACAGATACGCAGTATTTT
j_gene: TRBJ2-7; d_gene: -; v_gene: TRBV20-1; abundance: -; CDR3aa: CSARDLYSYEQYF; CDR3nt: TGCAGTGCTAGAGACCTTTACTCCTACGAGCAGTACTTC
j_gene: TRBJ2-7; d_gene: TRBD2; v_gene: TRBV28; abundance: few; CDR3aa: CASSLGLAGVFYEQYF; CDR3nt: TGTGCCAGCAGTTTAGGACTAGCGGGAGTTTTTTACGAGCAGTACTTC
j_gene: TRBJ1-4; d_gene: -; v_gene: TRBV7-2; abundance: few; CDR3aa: CASSLEAGPNEKLFF; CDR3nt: TGTGCCAGCAGCTTAGAGGCAGGGCCTAATGAAAAACTGTTTTTT
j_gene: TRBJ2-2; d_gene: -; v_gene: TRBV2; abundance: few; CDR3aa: CASSVKNTGELFF; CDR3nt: TGTGCCAGCAGTGTCAAGAACACCGGGGAGCTGTTTTTT
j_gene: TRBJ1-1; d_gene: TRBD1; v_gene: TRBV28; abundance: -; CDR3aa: CASTGTGTFMNTEAFF; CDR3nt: TGTGCCAGCACTGGGACAGGCACTTTTATGAACACTGAAGCTTTCTTT
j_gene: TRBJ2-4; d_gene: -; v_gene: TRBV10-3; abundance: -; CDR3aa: CAISEGQKAKKIQYF; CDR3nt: TGTGCCATCAGTGAAGGGCAGAAAGCCAAAAAAATTCAGTACTTC
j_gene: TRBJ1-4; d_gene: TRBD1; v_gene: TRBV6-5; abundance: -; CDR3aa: CASSYQGAREKLFF; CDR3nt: TGTGCCAGCAGTTACCAGGGGGCGCGGGAAAAACTGTTTTTT
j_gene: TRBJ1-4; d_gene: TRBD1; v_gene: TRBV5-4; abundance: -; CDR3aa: CASSRQGLNEKLFF; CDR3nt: TGTGCCAGCAGCCGACAGGGGCTTAATGAAAAACTGTTTTTT
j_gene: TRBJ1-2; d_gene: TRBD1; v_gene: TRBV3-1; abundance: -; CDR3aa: CASSQGKLDRDGYTF; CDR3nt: TGTGCCAGCAGCCAAGGAAAGTTAGACAGGGACGGCTACACCTTC
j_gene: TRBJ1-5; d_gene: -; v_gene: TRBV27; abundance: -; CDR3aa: CASSSRGGNQPQHF; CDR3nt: TGTGCCAGCAGTTCCAGGGGTGGCAATCAGCCCCAGCATTTT
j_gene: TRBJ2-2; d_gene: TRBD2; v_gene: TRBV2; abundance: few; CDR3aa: CASSEGLAGTGELFF; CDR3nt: TGTGCCAGCAGTGAGGGACTAGCGGGTACCGGGGAGCTGTTTTTT
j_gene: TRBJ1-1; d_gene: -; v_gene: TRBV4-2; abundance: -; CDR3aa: CASSQPDKLATEAFF; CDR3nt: TGTGCCAGCAGCCAGCCCGACAAGCTGGCCACTGAAGCTTTCTTT
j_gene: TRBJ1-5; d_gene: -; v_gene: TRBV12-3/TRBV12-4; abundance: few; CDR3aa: CASAGLSNQPQHF; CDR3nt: TGTGCCTCAGCAGGCCTTAGCAATCAGCCCCAGCATTTT
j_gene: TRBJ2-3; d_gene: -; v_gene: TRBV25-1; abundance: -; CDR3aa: CASSESSTDTQYF; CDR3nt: TGTGCCAGCAGTGAATCGAGCACAGATACGCAGTATTTT
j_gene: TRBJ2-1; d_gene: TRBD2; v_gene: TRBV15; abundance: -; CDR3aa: CATSSHLKSGSPLQFF; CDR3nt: TGTGCCACCAGCAGCCACTTAAAAAGCGGGAGCCCATTGCAGTTCTTC
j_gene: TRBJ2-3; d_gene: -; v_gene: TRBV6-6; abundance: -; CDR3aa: CASSSDSSLTDTQYF; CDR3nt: TGTGCCAGCAGTTCGGACTCAAGTCTCACAGATACGCAGTATTTT
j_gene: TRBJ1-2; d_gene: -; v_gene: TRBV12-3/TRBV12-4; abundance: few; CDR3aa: CASSLGVRSNYGYTF; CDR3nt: TGTGCCAGCAGTTTAGGAGTGAGGTCGAACTATGGCTACACCTTC
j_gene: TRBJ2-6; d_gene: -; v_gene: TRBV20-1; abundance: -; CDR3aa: CSAPRTVSGANVLTF; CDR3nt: TGCAGTGCTCCACGGACTGTCTCTGGGGCCAACGTCCTGACTTTC
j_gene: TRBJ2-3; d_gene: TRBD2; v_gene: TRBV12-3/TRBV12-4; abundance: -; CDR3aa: CASAQREGYTQYF; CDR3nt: TGTGCCAGCGCTCAGCGGGAGGGATATACGCAGTATTTT
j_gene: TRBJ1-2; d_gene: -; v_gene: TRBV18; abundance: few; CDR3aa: CASSPAAGDGYTF; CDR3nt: TGTGCCAGCTCACCAGCGGCAGGGGATGGCTACACCTTC
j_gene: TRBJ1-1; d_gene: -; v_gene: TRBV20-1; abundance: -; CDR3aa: CSATTVNTEAFF; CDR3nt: TGCAGTGCAACGACAGTGAACACTGAAGCTTTCTTT